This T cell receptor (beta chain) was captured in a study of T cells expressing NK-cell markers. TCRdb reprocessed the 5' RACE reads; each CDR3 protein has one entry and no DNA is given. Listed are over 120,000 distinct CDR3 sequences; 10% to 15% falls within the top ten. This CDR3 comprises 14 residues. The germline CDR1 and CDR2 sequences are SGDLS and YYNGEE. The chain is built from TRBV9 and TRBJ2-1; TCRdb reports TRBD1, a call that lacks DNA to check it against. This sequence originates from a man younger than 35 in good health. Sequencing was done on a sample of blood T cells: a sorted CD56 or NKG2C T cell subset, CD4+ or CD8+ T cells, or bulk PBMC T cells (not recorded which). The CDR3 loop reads CASSAPGTADEQFF.